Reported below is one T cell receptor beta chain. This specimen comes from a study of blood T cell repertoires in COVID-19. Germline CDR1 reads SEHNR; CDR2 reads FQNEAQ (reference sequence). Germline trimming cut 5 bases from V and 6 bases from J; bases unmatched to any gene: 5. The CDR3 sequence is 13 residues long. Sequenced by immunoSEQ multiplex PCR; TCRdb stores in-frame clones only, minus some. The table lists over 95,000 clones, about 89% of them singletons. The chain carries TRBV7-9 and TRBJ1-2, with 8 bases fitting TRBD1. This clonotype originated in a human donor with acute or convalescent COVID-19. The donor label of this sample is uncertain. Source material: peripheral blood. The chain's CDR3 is CASSLDREDGYTF. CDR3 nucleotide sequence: TGTGCCAGCAGCCTGGACAGGGAGGATGGCTACACCTTC.